Shown below are 7 T cell receptor beta chains from a single sample sequenced in a study of T cell responses to AZD1222 COVID-19 vaccine. TCRdb keeps only in-frame clones here, not all; method: immunoSEQ multiplex PCR. The data hold 200,000 to 250,000 clones, with roughly 94% observed a single time. This material consisted of peripheral blood, taken 28 days after the second dose of the MenACWY control vaccine. These receptors were collected from an adult who received the MenACWY meningococcal vaccine as a control.

The chain has TRBV7-8 and TRBJ2-6, with D perhaps being TRBD1 or TRBD2 (6 bases each). There are 18 residues in the CDR3. The germline V gene has CDR1 SGHVS and CDR2 FQNEAQ. V was shortened by 4 bases and J by 0 bases, with 16 bases between the two germline ends. CDR3 protein: CASSWRGTRSSGANVLTF. The CDR3 bases are TGTGCCAGCAGCTGGAGGGGGACAAGAAGCTCTGGGGCCAACGTCCTGACTTTC.

V gene TRBV5-1 combines with J gene TRBJ1-1; tentative D call: TRBD1 (6 bases). Germline CDR1 reads SGHRS; CDR2 reads YFSETQ. Trimming removed 4 bases at V and 1 base at J, with 17 bases between. The CDR3 sequence is 16 residues long. Here the CDR3 DNA reads TGCGCCAGCAGCCGACAGACAGGAGACACGAACACTGAAGCTTTCTTT. The encoded protein is CASSRQTGDTNTEAFF.

This chain links TRBV28 with TRBJ1-3; D gene ambiguous. The germline CDR1 and CDR2 sequences are MDHEN and SYDVKM. Deletions cut 1 base from V and 8 bases from J, with 18 bases between. The CDR3 is 16 amino acids. Here the CDR3 DNA reads TGTGCCAGCAGTTTATATTCTGGGTCGGGAAGAGACACCATATATTTT. It specifies CASSLYSGSGRDTIYF.

The chain couples TRBV7-9 to TRBJ1-6; a weak D match, TRBD1 (6 bases). Germline V gene data show CDR1 as SEHNR and CDR2 as FQNEAQ (reference sequence). Trimming removed 3 bases at V and 8 bases at J, with 8 bases between. The CDR3 loop spans 13 amino acids. The CDR3 DNA reads as TGTGCCAGCAGCTTCGGACAGTATTCACCCCTCCACTTT. This encodes CASSFGQYSPLHF.

This sequence joins TRBV11-2 and TRBJ2-1; 10 nucleotides agree with TRBD2. Trimming took 5 bases from V and 9 from J; bases not matched to a gene: 7. The germline V gene encodes CDR1 SGHAT and CDR2 FQNNGV. The CDR3 is made up of 14 amino acids. The CDR3 nucleotides are TGTGCCAGCAGCCTAGGGCTAGCGGGGGCTGAGCAGTTCTTC. Encoded protein: CASSLGLAGAEQFF.

This chain uses TRBV6-2 or TRBV6-3 with TRBJ2-5; possibly TRBD1 for D (6 bases). The V gene lost 5 bases and the J gene lost 5 bases, with 21 bases spanning the gap. This CDR3 spans 16 amino acids. CDR1 MNHEY and CDR2 SVGEGT come from the germline V gene. The CDR3 DNA follows: TGTGCCAGCAGTCGGGACATTGAGGCGCGGAGGGAGACCCAGTACTTC. It is translated as CASSRDIEARRETQYF.

The chain has TRBV6-5 and TRBJ1-4, with 7 bases matching TRBD1. This CDR3 comprises 15 residues. With 4 bases clipped from V and 11 bases from J, the junction kept 13 bases outside the gene matches. Germline V gene lookup returns CDR1 MNHEY and CDR2 SVGAGI. The DNA of the CDR3 is TGTGCCAGCAGTTTTTTAGGGGGCAGCCCCTCGAAACTGTTTTTT. Amino acid sequence: CASSFLGGSPSKLFF.